This TCR beta chain was identified during a study of T cells in women clearing cervical HPV infection. Study-level information: Case blood was drawn a median around 140 days after lesion detection.

Study results and caveats: CIN3+ cases had significantly higher TCR richness than controls; evenness did not differ.

The method was immunoSEQ multiplex PCR; TCRdb's version includes in-frame clones alone and lacks a portion of them. The specimen's table records approximately 35,000 clones. About this clone itself: Its antigen remains unknown. The CDR3 end falls 3 residues outside the read, so it is completed with the germline J gene.

Each participant carried one incident cervical HPV16 infection only. This CDR3 region has 15 residues. Germline assignment: CDR1 MDHEN and CDR2 SYDVKM. Trimming at V came to 5 bases and at J to 6 bases, leaving 9 bases not matched to a gene. The TCR comes from a woman between 18 and 69 years old with a cervical HPV16 infection that either progressed to CIN3+ or cleared (not recorded which). The V call is TRBV28, the J call TRBJ2-3; 9 bases align to TRBD2. Sequenced input: blood buffy coat. The sequenced part of the CDR3 DNA is TGTGCCAGCAGTAAGACTAGCGGTAAAAGGGATACG. Its translation is CASSKTSGKRDT. Given in full, the CDR3 is CASSKTSGKRDTQYF.